The clone carrying this T cell receptor beta chain was counted only a few times. This specimen comes from a study of blood T cells in healthy people across ages. A second PCR of about 7 to 12 cycles used a sample-barcoded 5' primer and a J-beta primer mix. TCRdb re-called the 5' RACE reads through MiXCR, storing one row per CDR3 protein. The data show around 1.5 million distinct CDR3 sequences, 42% seen once. The total RNA that was extracted per sample amounted to at least 5.5 micrograms. Per the germline V gene, CDR1 is SEHNR and CDR2 is FQNEAQ (reference sequence). J gave up 4 bases and V 4 bases, and 19 bases lay outside the gene matches. There are 20 residues in the CDR3.

Source material: blood. This chain joins TRBV7-9 and TRBJ2-2; the match to TRBD2 covers 9 bases. The source is a young woman in good health. CDR3 bases: TGTGCCAGCAGCTACTTCGCCGTCCTAGCGGGAAATCGAGGCACCGGGGAGCTGTTTTTT. Protein product: CASSYFAVLAGNRGTGELFF.